This T cell receptor beta chain comes out of a study of blood T cell repertoires in COVID-19. The overall study: The study drew acute and convalescent COVID-19 samples from the United States, Italy and Spain.

This CDR3 region has 16 residues. The germline V gene encodes CDR1 SGHRS and CDR2 YFSETQ. The study drew participants aged about 18 to 89 years from some 25 US areas. Per the original methods: By means of reference gene primer amplification, nucleated cell counts were estimated. This table comes from immunoSEQ multiplex PCR, and its TCRdb copy is limited to in-frame clones, with some not included. The DNA was the basis for D and trimming; V, J and clone size are from that table. The profile shows under 300,000 clones, approximately 88% of them singletons. As for this clone: Mismatch with germline at one junction end may stem from a read error.

The source is a woman aged 35 to 49 who had been exposed to COVID-19. The sequencing input was PBMCs or T cells enriched from blood (not recorded which). V is TRBV5-1 and J is TRBJ2-1; D is perhaps TRBD1 (6 bases). The CDR3 region is CASSYPGQSSYNEQFF. The CDR3 DNA reads TGTGCCAGCAGCTATCCTGGACAGAGCTCCTACAATGAGCAGTTCTTC.